One sample yielded the 21 T cell receptor beta chains listed below, sequenced in a study of Ad26.COV2.S vaccination and SARS-CoV-2 variants. Produced via immunoSEQ multiplex PCR; TCRdb's table is partial and in-frame only. The sample holds around 350,000 clones; 92% are singletons and the top ten take 3.5% to 4.5%. The source material was peripheral blood, sampled after recovery from COVID-19. The receptors here all came from a human donor who had recovered from COVID-19.

V is TRBV11-3 and J is TRBJ2-5, with TRBD1 matching 9 bases. Germline CDR1 SGHNT, CDR2 YENEEA. J gave up 0 bases and V 5 bases, and 4 bases lay outside the gene matches. The CDR3 is 15 amino acids. The CDR3 DNA is TGTGCCAGCAGCGCCGGACAGGGGCACCAAGAGACCCAGTACTTC. This gives the protein CASSAGQGHQETQYF.

The V call is TRBV6-2 or TRBV6-3, the J call TRBJ1-1; D is uncertain. There are 12 residues in the CDR3. V was trimmed by 2 bases and J by 7 bases, leaving 8 bases between them. Germline V CDR1 and CDR2: MNHEY, SVGEGT. CDR3 sequence reads: CASSYVRVEAFF. In DNA, the CDR3 is TGTGCCAGCAGTTACGTTAGGGTTGAAGCTTTCTTT.

The chain carries TRBV3-1 (or the pseudogene TRBV3-2) and TRBJ1-2; D ambiguous. The germline V gene encodes CDR1 LGHDT and CDR2 YNNKEL (reference sequence). CDR3 length: 12 amino acids. The ends were cut back, 3 bases at V and 7 bases at J, with 9 bases in the middle. The CDR3: CASSQDPGGYTF. CDR3 in DNA: TGTGCCAGCAGCCAGGACCCGGGTGGCTACACCTTC.

The rearrangement uses TRBV11-2 and TRBJ2-3, with D possibly matching TRBD1 (5 bases). The CDR3 consists of 18 residues. In germline, CDR1 is SGHAT, CDR2 FQNNGV. Trimming removed 1 base from V and 2 bases from J, with 19 bases in between. The CDR3 nucleotides are TGTGCCAGCAGCTTAGGGCGGCTACCTAGGGGCTTCACAGATACGCAGTATTTT. This sequence encodes CASSLGRLPRGFTDTQYF.

The chain joins TRBV28 to TRBJ1-2; a possible D gene is TRBD1 (6 bases). The CDR3 is 16 amino acids. Germline CDR1 MDHEN, CDR2 SYDVKM. Trimming took 6 bases from V and 7 from J, leaving 24 bases between them. The CDR3 is CASRGPQGSQYGGYTF. In DNA form, the CDR3 reads TGTGCCAGCAGGGGCCCACAGGGTTCCCAGTATGGTGGCTACACCTTC.

The V gene is TRBV5-8, the J gene TRBJ1-1, with 7 bases that match TRBD1. The germline gives CDR1 SGHTS, CDR2 YDEGEE. Losses at the gene ends were 0 bases for V and 9 bases for J; bases not matched to a gene: 5. The CDR3 runs 13 residues. CDR3 sequence reads: CASSLEGRGKAFF. The DNA of the CDR3 is TGTGCCAGCAGCTTGGAGGGCAGGGGGAAAGCTTTCTTT.

This chain connects TRBV9 to TRBJ2-1; 10 positions match TRBD2. From germline, CDR1 is SGDLS and CDR2 YYNGEE. The CDR3 has 16 residues. The junction had 11 bases not matched to a gene; V was cut back by 4 bases and J by 7 bases. CDR3 sequence reads: CASSTQSGGAINEQFF. The CDR3 coding sequence is TGTGCCAGCAGCACCCAAAGCGGGGGGGCCATTAATGAGCAGTTCTTC.

On this clone: A junction boundary mismatches the germline segment, possibly from a read error. The V gene is TRBV7-2, the J gene TRBJ2-1; 7 nucleotides line up with TRBD2. Germline CDR1 and CDR2: SGHTA and FQGNSA. CDR3 length equals 16 residues. The CDR3 nucleotides read TGTGCCAGCAGGTTAGCGGGCGGGGACTCCTACAATGAGCAGTTCTTC. Its translation: CASRLAGGDSYNEQFF.

The chain combines TRBV27 with TRBJ1-5; 9 positions match TRBD1. This CDR3 has 15 amino acids. Trimming cost V 5 bases and J 3 bases; bases outside gene matches: 5. Germline values: CDR1 MNHEY, CDR2 SMNVEV (reference sequence). CDR3 DNA sequence: TGTGCCAGCAGTCCCGGGACAGGGCTCAATCAGCCCCAGCATTTT. It encodes CASSPGTGLNQPQHF.

This clone has just a few counts. The chain has TRBV9 and TRBJ1-5; the D gene is possibly TRBD1 (5 bases). CDR3 length: 16 amino acids. Between the trimmed V and J ends, which lost 3 bases and 1 base, there was a span of 14 bases. Germline V gene data show CDR1 as SGDLS and CDR2 as YYNGEE. The CDR3 protein is CASSGEGGASNQPQHF. CDR3 DNA sequence: TGTGCCAGCAGCGGAGAAGGTGGGGCAAGCAATCAGCCCCAGCATTTT. Full variable domain (remainder filled in from reference TRBV9 and TRBJ1-5): DSGVTQTPKHLITATGQRVTLRCSPRSGDLSVYWYQQSLDQGLQFLIQYYNGEERAKGNILERFSAQQFPDLHSELNLSSLELGDSALYFCASSGEGGASNQPQHFGDGTRLSIL.

J is TRBJ1-4 and V is TRBV18, with 7 bases aligning to TRBD1. Trimming took 3 bases from V and 5 from J; bases not matched to a gene: 3. Germline V gene lookup returns CDR1 KGHSH and CDR2 LQKENI. The CDR3 is 14 amino acids. The CDR3 region has the DNA TGTGCCAGCTCACCCCCGGGACAGAATGAAAAACTGTTTTTT. Translating gives CASSPPGQNEKLFF.

The chain links TRBV5-1 to TRBJ1-5; D gene unclear. CDR3 length: 13 residues. The V end was cut by 5 bases, the J end by 2 bases, with 8 bases between. CDR1 and CDR2 from the germline V gene are SGHRS and YFSETQ. The CDR3 sequence: CASSYSGNQPQHF. The CDR3 bases are TGCGCCAGCAGTTACTCTGGCAATCAGCCCCAGCATTTT.

This clone has only one observation. The chain has TRBV6-1 and TRBJ1-5, with D possibly TRBD1 on 5 matching bases. The germline V gene has CDR1 MNHNS and CDR2 SASEGT. Trimming removed 0 bases at V and 7 bases at J, with 16 bases between. This CDR3 spans 16 amino acids. The CDR3 protein is CASSEALGDPPQPQHF. The CDR3 nucleotides read TGTGCCAGCAGTGAAGCGCTAGGGGACCCCCCGCAGCCCCAGCATTTT.

This rearrangement joins TRBV5-1 to TRBJ2-6; 15 bases are a match to TRBD2. CDR3 length: 18 amino acids. Germline V gene sequence: CDR1 SGHRS, CDR2 YFSETQ. V was pared by 2 bases and J by 4 bases, with 4 bases of the junction left unmatched. For the CDR3, the DNA is TGCGCCAGCAGCTTTCCGGGACTAGCGGGGGGCGGGGCCAACGTCCTGACTTTC. Residues: CASSFPGLAGGGANVLTF.

V usage is TRBV5-4 and J usage is TRBJ1-2; no reliable D call. Per germline, CDR1 SGHNT and CDR2 YYREEE (reference sequence). The CDR3 covers 11 residues. The V end lost 0 bases, the J end lost 8 bases, and 5 bases lay between the germline ends. The CDR3 nucleotides are TGTGCCAGCAGCTTGGACTTAGGCTACACCTTC. This encodes CASSLDLGYTF.

This clone was counted once. This chain links TRBV2 with TRBJ2-3; 11 nucleotides align to TRBD2. The CDR3 is 17 amino acids. Germline-derived CDR1 and CDR2 are SNHLY and FYNNEI. Trimming cost V 2 bases and J 2 bases; bases outside gene matches: 6. The CDR3 nucleotides read TGTGCCAGCAGTGAAACCCTAGCGGGGGGTCCCACAGATACGCAGTATTTT. Translated: CASSETLAGGPTDTQYF. Drawing the rest from reference TRBV2 and TRBJ2-3, the complete variable domain is EPEVTQTPSHQVTQMGQEVILRCVPISNHLYFYWYRQILGQKVEFLVSFYNNEISEKSEIFDDQFSVERPDGSNFTLKIRSTKLEDSAMYFCASSETLAGGPTDTQYFGPGTRLTVL.

V and J are TRBV6-2 or TRBV6-3 and TRBJ1-2; D is uncertain. CDR3 length: 14 residues. CDR1 and CDR2 (germline): MNHEY, SVGEGT. The germline V and J ends were trimmed by 0 bases and 2 bases, with 7 bases remaining between them. For the CDR3, the DNA is TGTGCCAGCAGTTACTCCGGGCAGAACTATGGCTACACCTTC. Its translation is CASSYSGQNYGYTF.

CDR3: CASSIPGVVGEQYF. CDR3 DNA sequence: TGTGCCAGTAGTATACCAGGCGTCGTGGGCGAGCAGTACTTC. V and J are TRBV19 and TRBJ2-7; D ambiguous. V was trimmed by 2 bases and J by 6 bases, leaving 14 bases between them. This CDR3 spans 14 amino acids. Germline lookup yields CDR1 LNHDA and CDR2 SQIVND (reference sequence). Together with reference TRBV19 and TRBJ2-7, the CDR3 gives the full variable domain: DGGITQSPKYLFRKEGQNVTLSCEQNLNHDAMYWYRQDPGQGLRLIYYSQIVNDFQKGDIAEGYSVSREKKESFPLTVTSAQKNPTAFYLCASSIPGVVGEQYFGPGTRLTVT.

This chain links TRBV15 with TRBJ1-3, with 8 bases aligning to TRBD1. The CDR3 covers 16 residues. The germline CDR1 and CDR2 sequences are LNHNV and YYDKDF (reference sequence). Trimming removed 5 bases from V and 7 bases from J; junction bases left unmatched: 13. CDR3 in amino acids: CATSPRQGSMWNTIYF. Here the CDR3 DNA reads TGTGCCACCAGCCCTCGACAGGGGTCCATGTGGAACACCATATATTTT.

The rearrangement uses TRBV4-3 and TRBJ1-2; tentatively, D is TRBD1 (5 bases). With 4 bases removed from V and 0 bases from J, the gap between germline ends came to 21 bases. Germline loops: CDR1 LGHNA, CDR2 YSLEER. The CDR3 spans 18 residues. The CDR3 loop is CASSLLGGVSEANYGYTF. CDR3 coding DNA: TGCGCCAGCAGCCTTCTCGGGGGGGTCTCAGAAGCTAACTATGGCTACACCTTC.

The chain uses TRBV10-3 and TRBJ1-2; 7 nucleotides line up with TRBD1. The V gene's germline CDR1 is ENHRY and CDR2 SYGVKD. The V segment lost 10 bases and the J segment 3 bases; nucleotides outside the gene matches: 5. The CDR3 is 12 residues long. The CDR3 here is CARPGTDYGYTF. Written as DNA, the CDR3 is TGTGCCAGACCCGGGACAGACTATGGCTACACCTTC.